This T cell receptor beta chain was sequenced for a study of CD8+CD57+ T cells in acquired aplastic anemia. Overall study context: Mean yield of DNA from sorted CD4+ and CD8+ cells was roughly 3.4 ug. There were some 9.8 million reads, on average, for CD4+ cells from healthy donors.

Whole-study results and caveats: Overlap between patients and controls comprised about 30 CD8+ CDR3 sequences. A significant difference in CD8+ Simpson's diversity between patients and controls was not found.

In the case of this clonotype: Its antigen remains unidentified. An end of the junction differs from the germline gene, which may be a read error.

Using genomic DNA as the template, TCR beta VDJ and CDR3 profiling was carried out. TCRdb processed the reads anew with MiXCR; each CDR3 protein has one entry. The profile shows 350,000 to 450,000 distinct CDR3 sequences, roughly 64% of them singletons. The CDR3 has 16 residues. From germline, CDR1 is SGHKS and CDR2 YYEKEE (reference sequence). The TCR sequence derives from a human donor in good health, serving as a control. Sequencing was done on a sample of sorted CD4+, CD8+, or CD8+CD57+ T cells (not recorded which) from PBMCs. The J gene is TRBJ1-6, the V gene TRBV5-5; D remains ambiguous. The CDR3 loop reads CASSFFEGSPNSPLHF. In DNA form, the CDR3 reads TGTGCCAGCAGCTTTTTTGAGGGAAGTCCGAATTCGCCCCTCCACTTT. Together with reference TRBV5-5 and TRBJ1-6, the CDR3 gives the full variable domain: DAGVTQSPTHLIKTRGQQVTLRCSPISGHKSVSWYQQVLGQGPQFIFQYYEKEERGRGNFPDRFSARQFPNYSSELNVNALLLGDSALYLCASSFFEGSPNSPLHFGNGTRLTVT.